The next 8 T cell receptor beta chains were all read from a single sample in a study of post-analysis software for immune sequencing data. Study findings and constraints: Higher frequency in patients than in controls was seen for five TRBV segments, with TRBV5-6, TRBV5-1 and TRBV20-1 among them.

These receptors have no identified antigens. Presence of unique molecular identifiers characterized the TCR beta cDNA libraries. TCRdb re-analysed the PCR reads in MiXCR, keeping a single row per CDR3 protein. This sample has hundreds of thousands of distinct CDR3 sequences, with 25% to 30% found just once. Sequencing was done on a sample of blood. Receptor source: a girl aged 5-17 years with multiple sclerosis.

This clonotype was seen a handful of times. The V and J genes are TRBV27 and TRBJ2-7; D remains ambiguous. Germline assignment: CDR1 MNHEY and CDR2 SMNVEV (reference sequence). Trimming removed 6 bases at V and 5 bases at J, with 5 bases between. The CDR3 has 10 residues. For the CDR3, the DNA is TGTGCCAGCAGGACCGACGAGCAGTACTTC. As protein: CASRTDEQYF.

This clonotype was picked up a small number of times. V and J are TRBV3-1 and TRBJ2-5, with 11 bases matching TRBD2. The V and J ends lost 0 bases and 6 bases, in that order; junction bases with no gene match: 3. This CDR3 contains 15 residues. Germline CDR1 and CDR2: LGHDT and YNNKEL (reference sequence). In DNA, the CDR3 is TGTGCCAGCAGCCAAGATGCTAGCGGGGGGCAGACCCAGTACTTC. Translation: CASSQDASGGQTQYF.

V gene TRBV4-1 combines with J gene TRBJ2-7; D gene uncertain. The CDR3 totals 14 residues. Looked up from germline, CDR1 is MGHRA and CDR2 is YSYEKL. The germline V and J ends were trimmed by 0 bases and 2 bases, with 8 bases remaining between them. The DNA for the CDR3 is TGCGCCAGCAGCCAAGAGCAGGCCGCCTACGAGCAGTACTTC. This gives the protein CASSQEQAAYEQYF.

This clonotype was observed at least ten times. The chain recombines TRBV6-1 with TRBJ2-5; TRBD1 might be the D (5 bases). Trimming shortened V by 5 bases and J by 0 bases, and 7 bases separated the two germline ends. This CDR3 comprises 13 residues. The germline CDR1 and CDR2 sequences are MNHNS and SASEGT. CDR3 DNA sequence: TGTGCCAGCAGTCGACAGTACCAAGAGACCCAGTACTTC. This gives the protein CASSRQYQETQYF.

This clonotype was observed a handful of times. One end of the junction fails to match germline, which may point to a read error. The chain uses TRBV12-3 or TRBV12-4 and TRBJ1-2, with TRBD1 identical over 7 bases. This CDR3 contains 15 residues. Here the CDR3 DNA reads TGTGCCAGCAGTTTAGAGGAGGGGGCCTACTATGGCCACACCTTC. As protein: CASSLEEGAYYGHTF.

The chain links TRBV24-1 to TRBJ2-5; 7 bases agree with TRBD1. The V gene's germline CDR1 is KGHDR and CDR2 SFDVKD. V shed 2 bases and J 9 bases; nucleotides not matched to a gene: 8. The CDR3 is 14 residues long. CDR3 residues: CATSDSQDRAAQYF. The CDR3 DNA is TGTGCCACCAGTGATTCCCAAGACAGGGCGGCCCAGTACTTC.

This clonotype was found a few times. V and J are TRBV5-1 and TRBJ2-3; D remains unclear. CDR3 length equals 15 residues. The germline V gene encodes CDR1 SGHRS and CDR2 YFSETQ. V lost 0 bases and J lost 1, with 9 bases in between. CDR3 DNA: TGCGCCAGCAGCTTGGGTGCGTTACGCACAGATACGCAGTATTTT. This sequence encodes CASSLGALRTDTQYF.

The chain employs TRBV7-2 and TRBJ1-5, with D tentatively TRBD1 (5 bases). Germline CDR1 and CDR2: SGHTA and FQGNSA. V dropped 1 base and J dropped 4 bases, with 11 bases sitting between them. The CDR3 sequence is 15 residues long. Here the CDR3 reads CASSLGGRKNQPQHF. In DNA form, the CDR3 reads TGTGCCAGCAGCTTAGGGGGCAGAAAGAATCAGCCCCAGCATTTT.